This TCR beta chain was profiled in a study of blood T cell repertoires in COVID-19. Across the whole study: The cDNA or gDNA used as material had been derived from T cells, B-cell-depleted T cells, or PBMCs.

Per the study methods: Estimation of nucleated cell counts relied on the amplification of reference gene primers. Sequencing used immunoSEQ multiplex PCR; TCRdb keeps in-frame clones, though not all of them. The V and J calls and the clone size are those of that table, but D and trimming were determined from the DNA. The sample includes some 150,000 clones, 75% to 90% of them seen just once. Sample: peripheral blood. The receptor's source is a human donor in a cohort sampled during active COVID-19.

The DNA of the CDR3 is TGTGCCAGCAGTACACAGGATACGCAGTATTTT. Amino acids: CASSTQDTQYF. The chain carries TRBV28 and TRBJ2-3, with D unclear. Between the trimmed V and J ends, which lost 5 bases and 6 bases, there was a span of 6 bases. Germline V lookup: CDR1 MDHEN, CDR2 SYDVKM. This CDR3 has 11 amino acids.